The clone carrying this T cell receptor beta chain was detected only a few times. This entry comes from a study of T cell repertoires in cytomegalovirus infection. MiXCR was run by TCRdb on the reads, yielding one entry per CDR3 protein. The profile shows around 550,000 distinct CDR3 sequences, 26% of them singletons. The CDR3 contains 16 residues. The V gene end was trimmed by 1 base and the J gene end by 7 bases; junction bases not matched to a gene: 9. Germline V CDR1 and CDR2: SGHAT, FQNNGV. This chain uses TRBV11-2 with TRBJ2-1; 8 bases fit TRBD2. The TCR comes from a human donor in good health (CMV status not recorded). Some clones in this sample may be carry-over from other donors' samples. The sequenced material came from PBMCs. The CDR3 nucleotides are TGTGCCAGCAGCTTAGGTATAGCGGGGAGGGGGAATGAGCAGTTCTTC. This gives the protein CASSLGIAGRGNEQFF.